The rows below give T cell receptor beta chains drawn from one sample of a study of blood T cells in healthy people across ages. Via MiXCR, TCRdb re-called the 5' RACE reads, giving one row per CDR3 protein. The sample holds hundreds of thousands of distinct CDR3 sequences; around 43% are singletons and the top ten take about 32%. The sequenced sample consisted of blood. Source of these receptors: a man older than 75 in good health. CDR3s include the opening cysteine and the closing phenylalanine or tryptophan. Fields, in order: clone size, D gene, V gene, J gene, CDR3 DNA, CDR3 protein. The D gene is left open where the match is weak. Clone size is not always given. Where it is, it says once, few, many or a class for expanded clones.

size: -
D: -
V: TRBV6-5
J: TRBJ1-4
DNA: TGTGCCAGCAGTTACGAGTCTGGGACGGTGAATGAAAAACTGTTTTTT
CDR3: CASSYESGTVNEKLFF

size: few
D: TRBD1
V: TRBV5-6
J: TRBJ2-4
DNA: TGTGCCAGCAGCCTAACGACAGGGTCTAAGTACTTC
CDR3: CASSLTTGSKYF

size: few
D: TRBD2
V: TRBV7-9
J: TRBJ2-1
DNA: TGTGCCAGCAGCTTGTCTGGTAGCGGGGTTACCAATGAGCAGTTCTTC
CDR3: CASSLSGSGVTNEQFF

size: few
D: -
V: TRBV20-1
J: TRBJ2-5
DNA: TGCAGTGCTCTAGGGATTGGGAACCAAGAGACCCAGTACTTC
CDR3: CSALGIGNQETQYF

size: -
D: TRBD2
V: TRBV30
J: TRBJ2-7
DNA: TGTGCCTACCAGCGGGAGTACTACGAGCAGTACTTC
CDR3: CAYQREYYEQYF

size: -
D: -
V: TRBV7-2
J: TRBJ2-7
DNA: TGTGCCAGCAGACCTACCGACAGCCTCTACGAGCAGTACTTC
CDR3: CASRPTDSLYEQYF

size: -
D: TRBD2
V: TRBV5-4
J: TRBJ2-1
DNA: TGTGCCAGCAACGCCGGGACTAGCGGGACAGCCAGCACCTACAATGAGCAGTTCTTC
CDR3: CASNAGTSGTASTYNEQFF

size: -
D: TRBD2
V: TRBV20-1
J: TRBJ2-5
DNA: TGCAGTGCTGGGACTAGCGGGGGGCGGGAGACCCAGTACTTC
CDR3: CSAGTSGGRETQYF

size: -
D: -
V: TRBV5-6
J: TRBJ2-5
DNA: TGCGCCAGCAGCCAAGAGGGACGTTTGTACTTC
CDR3: CASSQEGRLYF

size: -
D: TRBD1
V: TRBV2
J: TRBJ1-5
DNA: TGTGCCAGCGCAGGGACAGTTGTTCAGCCCCAGCATTTT
CDR3: CASAGTVVQPQHF

size: -
D: TRBD1
V: TRBV20-1
J: TRBJ2-7
DNA: TGCAGTGCATTGGACAGGGACTACGAGCAGTACTTC
CDR3: CSALDRDYEQYF

size: -
D: TRBD2
V: TRBV20-1
J: TRBJ2-5
DNA: TGCAGTGCGGACAAACCGGCTGGAACTAGCGGGAGCAATGAGCAGTACTTC
CDR3: CSADKPAGTSGSNEQYF

size: -
D: -
V: TRBV6-5
J: TRBJ2-7
DNA: TGTGCCAGCAGAGGGACACGCTACAATGAGCAGTACTTC
CDR3: CASRGTRYNEQYF

size: -
D: -
V: TRBV7-8
J: TRBJ2-1
DNA: TGTGCCAGCAGCAAAATTCCCCAGGGCTCCTACGAGCAGTTCTTC
CDR3: CASSKIPQGSYEQFF

size: -
D: -
V: TRBV11-2
J: TRBJ1-4
DNA: TGTGCCAGCAGCCCCCAAGTGGGAGGGACTAATGAAAAACTGTTTTTT
CDR3: CASSPQVGGTNEKLFF

size: few
D: TRBD2
V: TRBV20-1
J: TRBJ2-5
DNA: TGCAGTGCTAGAGGCGGGGGGAGAGGATTAGAGACCCAGTACTTC
CDR3: CSARGGGRGLETQYF

size: few
D: -
V: TRBV12-3/TRBV12-4
J: TRBJ2-7
DNA: TGTGCCAGCAGCGCGACCGGGACTCATCTCGAGCAGTACTTC
CDR3: CASSATGTHLEQYF

size: -
D: TRBD2
V: TRBV6-2/TRBV6-3
J: TRBJ2-3
DNA: TGTGCCAGCAGACTAGCGGGCAACACAGATACGCAGTATTTT
CDR3: CASRLAGNTDTQYF

size: -
D: -
V: TRBV12-3/TRBV12-4
J: TRBJ2-5
DNA: TGTGCCAGCAGCAAGGGGGGGGGCTTGTCATACAATGAGCAGTACTTC
CDR3: CASSKGGGLSYNEQYF

size: -
D: -
V: TRBV18
J: TRBJ2-5
DNA: TGTGCCAGCTCACCAGCGCAAGGACGGGGAGAGACCCAGTACTTC
CDR3: CASSPAQGRGETQYF

size: -
D: -
V: TRBV29-1
J: TRBJ2-7
DNA: TGCAGCGTTGATTATGGGGGGAGGGAGCAGTACTTC
CDR3: CSVDYGGREQYF

size: -
D: TRBD1
V: TRBV29-1
J: TRBJ2-2
DNA: TGCAGCGTTTTCTACGGGACAGGGAACACCGGGGAGCTGTTTTTT
CDR3: CSVFYGTGNTGELFF

size: -
D: TRBD1
V: TRBV27
J: TRBJ2-7
DNA: TGTGCCAGTCTATATGACAGGGCCGACAACGAGCAGTACTTC
CDR3: CASLYDRADNEQYF

size: -
D: TRBD2
V: TRBV29-1
J: TRBJ2-2
DNA: TGCAGCGTTAGGCTAGCGGGGGGCCGCGGGGAGCTGTTTTTT
CDR3: CSVRLAGGRGELFF

size: few
D: TRBD1
V: TRBV7-2
J: TRBJ2-1
DNA: TGTGCCAGCAGCTTAGGAAGCGGACAGGGCTACAATGAGCAGTTCTTC
CDR3: CASSLGSGQGYNEQFF

size: once
D: -
V: TRBV30
J: TRBJ1-4
DNA: TGTGCCTGGAGGGCTCAGGTTAAGGAAAAACTGTTTTTT
CDR3: CAWRAQVKEKLFF

size: few
D: TRBD2
V: TRBV10-3
J: TRBJ2-1
DNA: TGTGCCATCAGTGAGTCTGGTAGCGGGGCCTACAATGAGCAGTTCTTC
CDR3: CAISESGSGAYNEQFF

size: -
D: -
V: TRBV12-3/TRBV12-4
J: TRBJ1-2
DNA: TGTGCCAGCAGTTTAGGGTTAATGGGGGGGAATGGCTACACCTTC
CDR3: CASSLGLMGGNGYTF

size: -
D: -
V: TRBV7-9
J: TRBJ1-5
DNA: TGTGCCAGCAGCTTAGCTCAGCAGCCCCAGCATTTT
CDR3: CASSLAQQPQHF

size: -
D: -
V: TRBV7-8
J: TRBJ2-2
DNA: TGTGCCAGCAGCCTTACATGGGTCACCGGGGAGCTGTTTTTT
CDR3: CASSLTWVTGELFF

size: -
D: -
V: TRBV7-3
J: TRBJ1-1
DNA: TGTGCCAGCAGCCCGGAGGCGGGGCTCTTCACTGAAGCTTTCTTT
CDR3: CASSPEAGLFTEAFF

size: -
D: -
V: TRBV20-1
J: TRBJ1-6
DNA: TGCAGTGCTAGAGCCGGTATTTATTCACCCCTCCACTTT
CDR3: CSARAGIYSPLHF

size: few
D: -
V: TRBV11-3
J: TRBJ2-1
DNA: TGTGCCAGCAGCCAGTCAAGTTTCTCCTACAATGAGCAGTTCTTC
CDR3: CASSQSSFSYNEQFF

size: -
D: TRBD1
V: TRBV27
J: TRBJ1-4
DNA: TGTGCCGGCACCGCCGGGACAGGGCGTGAAAAACTGTTTTTT
CDR3: CAGTAGTGREKLFF

size: -
D: -
V: TRBV5-1
J: TRBJ2-7
DNA: TGCGCCAGCAGCGCCAGACAGGAATCCTACGAGCAGTACTTC
CDR3: CASSARQESYEQYF

size: -
D: -
V: TRBV7-2
J: TRBJ2-7
DNA: TGTGCCAGCAGCGACCAGGGGGGGGCCGAGCAGTACTTC
CDR3: CASSDQGGAEQYF

size: -
D: -
V: TRBV21-1
J: TRBJ2-7
DNA: TGTGCCAGCAGCAAGGTCCCCGGGACAGGGGAGTACGAGCAGTACTTC
CDR3: CASSKVPGTGEYEQYF

size: few
D: -
V: TRBV2
J: TRBJ2-7
DNA: TGTGCCAGCTTATCAGGGGCAGCTCTCTCCTACGAGCAGTACTTC
CDR3: CASLSGAALSYEQYF

size: few
D: TRBD1
V: TRBV2
J: TRBJ1-2
DNA: TGTGCCAGCAGTTGGGACAGGGGTGTACTTTGGGGCTACACCTTC
CDR3: CASSWDRGVLWGYTF

size: -
D: TRBD2
V: TRBV24-1
J: TRBJ2-5
DNA: TGTGCCACCAGTGACTCGCTAGCGGAGGGGAGAAATGAGCAGTACTTC
CDR3: CATSDSLAEGRNEQYF

size: -
D: -
V: TRBV5-1
J: TRBJ2-1
DNA: TGCGCCAGCAGCTTGGAAGTAGCTCGGGACAATGAGCAGTTCTTC
CDR3: CASSLEVARDNEQFF

size: -
D: -
V: TRBV20-1
J: TRBJ2-5
DNA: TGCAGTGCTAGCGCAGGGAGGTTTCGAGAGACCCAGTACTTC
CDR3: CSASAGRFRETQYF

size: -
D: TRBD2
V: TRBV28
J: TRBJ2-7
DNA: TGTGCCAGCAGTTCTACTAGCGGGAGGGCCGTTGAGCAGTACTTC
CDR3: CASSSTSGRAVEQYF

size: -
D: -
V: TRBV30
J: TRBJ2-3
DNA: TGTGCCGGGAGTCCCAGGGATACGCAGTATTTT
CDR3: CAGSPRDTQYF

size: -
D: TRBD2
V: TRBV29-1
J: TRBJ2-7
DNA: TGCAGCGGCATTCTAGCGGGAGTTCTAAACGAGCAGTACTTC
CDR3: CSGILAGVLNEQYF

size: -
D: TRBD2
V: TRBV30
J: TRBJ2-5
DNA: TGTGCCTGGGGACTAGCGGGAGGGGAGACCCAGTACTTC
CDR3: CAWGLAGGETQYF

size: -
D: -
V: TRBV3-1
J: TRBJ2-7
DNA: TGTGCCAGCAGCCCCACCTTGACTAGTCCCAAGCAGTACTTC
CDR3: CASSPTLTSPKQYF

size: few
D: -
V: TRBV12-3/TRBV12-4
J: TRBJ2-1
DNA: TGTGCCAGCAGGCCGCCTTCCCCAAAATGGGAGCAGTTCTTC
CDR3: CASRPPSPKWEQFF

size: few
D: -
V: TRBV6-5
J: TRBJ2-1
DNA: TGTGCCAGCAGTTACTCGAACCGGGCCACCAGCCCCCAGTTCTTC
CDR3: CASSYSNRATSPQFF

size: few
D: -
V: TRBV13
J: TRBJ2-4
DNA: TGTGCCAGCAGCTTGACGCCAACCAAAAACATTCAGTACTTC
CDR3: CASSLTPTKNIQYF

size: -
D: -
V: TRBV20-1
J: TRBJ2-7
DNA: TGCAGTGCAAACAAGGGGGAAATCTTTTACGAGCAGTACTTC
CDR3: CSANKGEIFYEQYF

size: -
D: TRBD1
V: TRBV28
J: TRBJ2-7
DNA: TGTGCCAGCAGTTCCAAGGGGTGGACAGGGGGCTTTTCGAATGAGCAGTACTTC
CDR3: CASSSKGWTGGFSNEQYF

size: -
D: -
V: TRBV7-2
J: TRBJ2-2
DNA: TGTGCCAGCAGCTCCCGCAGCACCGGGGAGCTGTTTTTT
CDR3: CASSSRSTGELFF

size: many
D: TRBD1
V: TRBV29-1
J: TRBJ2-1
DNA: TGCAGCGTTACCGGACAGGGGTTTGGTGAGCAGTTCTTC
CDR3: CSVTGQGFGEQFF

size: -
D: -
V: TRBV5-1
J: TRBJ2-7
DNA: TGCGCCAGCAGCTCGCCTGGGGGCTACGAGCAGTACTTC
CDR3: CASSSPGGYEQYF

size: -
D: -
V: TRBV20-1
J: TRBJ2-7
DNA: TGCAGTGCGCCAAGACTAAACAATGAGCAGTACTTC
CDR3: CSAPRLNNEQYF